Detailed here is one T cell receptor (beta chain). Antigen: not known. The junction shows a germline mismatch at one end, possibly a read error. These data are taken from a study of vaccination effects on CD4 cells after COVID-19. The CDR3 loop spans 14 amino acids. In germline, CDR1 is SSHAT, CDR2 FNYEAQ (reference sequence). On roughly day 9 of culture, CD4+ T cells were separated out. PCR confirmed that the person was infected with SARS-CoV-2 between March and December 2020. Each participant received a vaccine that was either BNT162b2 or mRNA-1273, given as two doses. Clones were sequenced by immunoSEQ multiplex PCR, and TCRdb holds only the in-frame ones, with some missing. The profile shows about 46,000 clones, over 60% of them singletons.

Material: CD4+ T cells from PBMCs cultured without peptide, obtained after COVID-19 vaccination. V usage is TRBV7-7 and J usage is TRBJ2-5; the match to TRBD2 covers 9 bases. This sequence originates from a human donor who had a prior SARS-CoV-2 infection. Here the CDR3 reads CASSLGTSSETQYF. The CDR3 DNA reads TGTGCTAGCAGCCTAGGGACTAGCTCGGAGACCCAGTACTTC.